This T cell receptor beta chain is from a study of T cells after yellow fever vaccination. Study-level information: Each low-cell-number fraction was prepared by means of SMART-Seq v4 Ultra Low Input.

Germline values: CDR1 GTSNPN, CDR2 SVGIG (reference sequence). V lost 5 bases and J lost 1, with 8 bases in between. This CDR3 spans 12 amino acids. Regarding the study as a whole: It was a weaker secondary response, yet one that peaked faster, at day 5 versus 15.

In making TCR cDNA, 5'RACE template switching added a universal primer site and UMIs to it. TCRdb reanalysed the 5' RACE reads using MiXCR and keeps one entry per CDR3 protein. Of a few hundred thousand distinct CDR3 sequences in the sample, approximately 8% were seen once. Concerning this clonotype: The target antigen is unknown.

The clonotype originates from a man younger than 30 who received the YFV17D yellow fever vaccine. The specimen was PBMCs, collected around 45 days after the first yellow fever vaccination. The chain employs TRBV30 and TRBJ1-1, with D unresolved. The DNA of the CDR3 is TGTGCCTGGCAACCTAAGAACACTGAAGCTTTCTTT. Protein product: CAWQPKNTEAFF.